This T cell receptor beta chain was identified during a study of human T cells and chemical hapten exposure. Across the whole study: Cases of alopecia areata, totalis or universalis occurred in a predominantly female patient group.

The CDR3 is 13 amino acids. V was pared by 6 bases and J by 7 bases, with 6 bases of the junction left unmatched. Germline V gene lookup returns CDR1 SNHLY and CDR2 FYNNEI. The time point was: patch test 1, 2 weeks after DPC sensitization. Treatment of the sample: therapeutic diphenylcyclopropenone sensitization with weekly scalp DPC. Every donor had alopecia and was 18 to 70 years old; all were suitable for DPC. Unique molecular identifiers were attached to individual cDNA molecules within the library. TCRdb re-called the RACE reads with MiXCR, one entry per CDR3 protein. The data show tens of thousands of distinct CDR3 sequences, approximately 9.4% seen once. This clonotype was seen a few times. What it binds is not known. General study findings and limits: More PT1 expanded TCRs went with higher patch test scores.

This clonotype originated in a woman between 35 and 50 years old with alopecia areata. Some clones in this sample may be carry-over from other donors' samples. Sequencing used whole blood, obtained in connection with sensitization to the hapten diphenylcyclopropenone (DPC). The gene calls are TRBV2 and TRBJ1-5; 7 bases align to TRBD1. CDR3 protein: CASSTGARQPQHF. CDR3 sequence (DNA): TGTGCCAGCAGCACAGGGGCGCGGCAGCCCCAGCATTTT. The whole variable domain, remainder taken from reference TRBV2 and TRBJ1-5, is EPEVTQTPSHQVTQMGQEVILRCVPISNHLYFYWYRQILGQKVEFLVSFYNNEISEKSEIFDDQFSVERPDGSNFTLKIRSTKLEDSAMYFCASSTGARQPQHFGDGTRLSIL.